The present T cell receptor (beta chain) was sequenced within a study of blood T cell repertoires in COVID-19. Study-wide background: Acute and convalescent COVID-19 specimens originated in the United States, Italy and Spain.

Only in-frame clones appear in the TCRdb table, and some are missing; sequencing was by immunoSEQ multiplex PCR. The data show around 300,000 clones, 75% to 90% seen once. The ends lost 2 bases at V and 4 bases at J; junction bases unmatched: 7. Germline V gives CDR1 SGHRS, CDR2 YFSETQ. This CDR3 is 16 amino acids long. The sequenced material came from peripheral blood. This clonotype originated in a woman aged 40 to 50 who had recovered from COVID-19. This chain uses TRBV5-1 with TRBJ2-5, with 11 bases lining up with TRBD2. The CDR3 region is CASSLLAGDGSETQYF. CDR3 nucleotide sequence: TGCGCCAGCAGCTTACTAGCGGGAGATGGGTCAGAGACCCAGTACTTC.